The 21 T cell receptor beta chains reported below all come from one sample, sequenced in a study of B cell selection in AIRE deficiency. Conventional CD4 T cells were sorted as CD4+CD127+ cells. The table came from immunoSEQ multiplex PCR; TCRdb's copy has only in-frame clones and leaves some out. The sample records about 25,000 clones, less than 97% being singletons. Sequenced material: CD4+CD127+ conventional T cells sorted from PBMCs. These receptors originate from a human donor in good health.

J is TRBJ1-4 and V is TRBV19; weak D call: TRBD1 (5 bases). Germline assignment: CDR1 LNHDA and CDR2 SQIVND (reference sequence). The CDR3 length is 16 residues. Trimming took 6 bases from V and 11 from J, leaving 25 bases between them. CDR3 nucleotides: TGTGCCAGTAGGCGGATATCGGGGCCTCCTGAAACGAAACTGTTTTTT. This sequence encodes CASRRISGPPETKLFF.

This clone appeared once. The CDR3 loop reads CASSSSFGYEQYF. The CDR3 DNA reads TGTGCCAGTAGTTCGAGCTTCGGCTACGAGCAGTACTTC. V is TRBV19 and J is TRBJ2-7; no clear D gene. This CDR3 has 13 amino acids. Trimming took off 5 bases at V and 3 bases at J, with 11 bases between the two ends. Germline CDR1 reads LNHDA; CDR2 reads SQIVND (reference sequence).

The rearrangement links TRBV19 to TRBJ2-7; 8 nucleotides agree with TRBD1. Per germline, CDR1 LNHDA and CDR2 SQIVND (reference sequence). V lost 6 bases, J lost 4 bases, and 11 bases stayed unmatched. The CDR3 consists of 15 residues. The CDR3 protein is CASSFLGTGPYEQYF. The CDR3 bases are TGTGCCAGTAGCTTCTTGGGGACAGGTCCTTACGAGCAGTACTTC.

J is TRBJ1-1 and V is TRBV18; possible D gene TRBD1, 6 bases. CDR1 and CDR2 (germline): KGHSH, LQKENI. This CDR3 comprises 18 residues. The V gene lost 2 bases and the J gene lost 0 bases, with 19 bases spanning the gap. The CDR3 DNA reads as TGTGCCAGCTCACCAATCGACCGGCCCGAGGGGGTGAACACTGAAGCTTTCTTT. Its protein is CASSPIDRPEGVNTEAFF.

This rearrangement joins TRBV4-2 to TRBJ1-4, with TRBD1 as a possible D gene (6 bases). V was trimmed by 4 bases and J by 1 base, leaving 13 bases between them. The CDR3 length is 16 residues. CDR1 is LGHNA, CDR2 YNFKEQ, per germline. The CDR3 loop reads CASSRKTGLTNEKLFF. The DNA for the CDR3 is TGTGCCAGCAGCCGAAAAACAGGGTTAACTAATGAAAAACTGTTTTTT.

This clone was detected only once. The DNA of the CDR3 is TGTGCCAGCTCACCAACGCTCGACGATCGGGCGGAGCAGTACTTC. It codes for CASSPTLDDRAEQYF. The chain links TRBV18 to TRBJ2-5; the D is unclear. Looked up from germline, CDR1 is KGHSH and CDR2 is LQKENI. V lost 2 bases and J 11 bases, leaving 21 bases between the germline ends. This CDR3 comprises 15 residues.

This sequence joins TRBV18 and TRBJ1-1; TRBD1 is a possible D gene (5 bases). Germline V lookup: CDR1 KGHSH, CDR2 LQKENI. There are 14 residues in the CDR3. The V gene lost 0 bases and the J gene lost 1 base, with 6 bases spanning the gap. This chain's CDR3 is CASSPPGTNTEAFF. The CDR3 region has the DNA TGTGCCAGCTCACCACCCGGGACGAACACTGAAGCTTTCTTT. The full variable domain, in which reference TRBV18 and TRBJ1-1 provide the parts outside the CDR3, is NAGVMQNPRHLVRRRGQEARLRCSPMKGHSHVYWYRQLPEEGLKFMVYLQKENIIDESGMPKERFSAEFPKEGPSILRIQQVVRGDSAAYFCASSPPGTNTEAFFGQGTRLTVV.

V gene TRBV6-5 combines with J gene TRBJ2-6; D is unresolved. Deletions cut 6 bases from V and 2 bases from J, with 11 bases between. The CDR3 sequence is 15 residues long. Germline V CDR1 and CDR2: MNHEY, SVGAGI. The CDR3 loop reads CASRQRLTGANVLTF. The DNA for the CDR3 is TGTGCCAGCAGACAGAGGCTGACTGGGGCCAACGTCCTGACTTTC.

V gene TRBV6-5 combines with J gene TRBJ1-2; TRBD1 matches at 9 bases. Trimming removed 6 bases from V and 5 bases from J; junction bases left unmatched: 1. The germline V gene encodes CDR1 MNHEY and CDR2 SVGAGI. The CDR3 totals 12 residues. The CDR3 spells CASSDRGYGYTF. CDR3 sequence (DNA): TGTGCCAGCAGCGACAGGGGGTATGGCTACACCTTC.

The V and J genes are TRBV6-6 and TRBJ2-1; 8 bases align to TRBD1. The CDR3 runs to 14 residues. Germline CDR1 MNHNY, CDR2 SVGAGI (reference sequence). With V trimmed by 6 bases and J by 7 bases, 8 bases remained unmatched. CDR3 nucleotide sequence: TGTGCCAGCAGCCTAGCAGGGGGCCTAAATGAGCAGTTCTTC. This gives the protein CASSLAGGLNEQFF.

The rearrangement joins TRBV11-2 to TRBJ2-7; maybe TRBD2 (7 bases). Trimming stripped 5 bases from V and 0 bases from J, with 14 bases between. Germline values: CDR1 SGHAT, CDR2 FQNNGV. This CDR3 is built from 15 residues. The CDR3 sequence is CASSPRGGGSYEQYF. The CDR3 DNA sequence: TGTGCCAGCAGCCCACGGGGAGGGGGCTCCTACGAGCAGTACTTC. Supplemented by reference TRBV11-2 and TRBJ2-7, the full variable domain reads EAGVAQSPRYKIIEKRQSVAFWCNPISGHATLYWYQQILGQGPKLLIQFQNNGVVDDSQLPKDRFSAERLKGVDSTLKIQPAKLEDSAVYLCASSPRGGGSYEQYFGPGTRLTVT.

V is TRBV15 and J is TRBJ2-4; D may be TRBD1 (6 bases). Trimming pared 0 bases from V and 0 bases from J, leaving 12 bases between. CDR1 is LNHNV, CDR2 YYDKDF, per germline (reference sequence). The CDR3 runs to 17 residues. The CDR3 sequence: CATSRDDRIRAKNIQYF. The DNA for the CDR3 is TGTGCCACCAGCAGAGATGACAGGATTAGAGCCAAAAACATTCAGTACTTC.

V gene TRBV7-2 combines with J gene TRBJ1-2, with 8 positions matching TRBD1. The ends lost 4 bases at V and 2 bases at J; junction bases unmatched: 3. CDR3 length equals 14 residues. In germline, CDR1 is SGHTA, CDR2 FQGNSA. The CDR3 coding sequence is TGTGCCAGCAGCTCACAGGGGGGAAACTATGGCTACACCTTC. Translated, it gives CASSSQGGNYGYTF.

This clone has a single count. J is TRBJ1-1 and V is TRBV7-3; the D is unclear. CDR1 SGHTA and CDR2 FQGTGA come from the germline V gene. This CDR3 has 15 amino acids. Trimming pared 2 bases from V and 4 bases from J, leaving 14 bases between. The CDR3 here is CASSLLGGVGTEAFF. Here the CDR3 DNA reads TGTGCCAGCAGCTTATTGGGCGGGGTGGGCACTGAAGCTTTCTTT.

DNA for the CDR3: TGTGCCAGCAGGCCAGTCGGGACTGAAGCTTTCTTT. Protein sequence: CASRPVGTEAFF. The chain combines TRBV28 with TRBJ1-1, with D hard to call. Trimming left V 6 bases short and J 5 bases short, with 10 bases between. Germline V CDR1 and CDR2: MDHEN, SYDVKM. This CDR3 contains 12 residues.

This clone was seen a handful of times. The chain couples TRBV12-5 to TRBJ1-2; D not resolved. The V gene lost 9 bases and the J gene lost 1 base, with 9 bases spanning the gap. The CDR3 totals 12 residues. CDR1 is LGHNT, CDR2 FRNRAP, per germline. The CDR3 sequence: CASSQSNYGYTF. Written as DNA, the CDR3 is TGTGCTAGCTCTCAGAGTAACTATGGCTACACCTTC.

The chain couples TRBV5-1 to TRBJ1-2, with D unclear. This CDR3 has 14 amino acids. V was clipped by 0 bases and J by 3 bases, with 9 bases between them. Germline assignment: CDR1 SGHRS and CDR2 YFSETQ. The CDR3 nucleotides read TGCGCCAGCAGCTTGGGGCAGGTAGACTATGGCTACACCTTC. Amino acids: CASSLGQVDYGYTF.

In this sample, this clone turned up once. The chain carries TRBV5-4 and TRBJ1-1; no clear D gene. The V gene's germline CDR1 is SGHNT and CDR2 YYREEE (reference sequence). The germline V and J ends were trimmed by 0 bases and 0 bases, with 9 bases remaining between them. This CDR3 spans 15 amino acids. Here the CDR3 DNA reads TGTGCCAGCAGCTTGGCCGGAGGGTTGAACACTGAAGCTTTCTTT. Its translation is CASSLAGGLNTEAFF.

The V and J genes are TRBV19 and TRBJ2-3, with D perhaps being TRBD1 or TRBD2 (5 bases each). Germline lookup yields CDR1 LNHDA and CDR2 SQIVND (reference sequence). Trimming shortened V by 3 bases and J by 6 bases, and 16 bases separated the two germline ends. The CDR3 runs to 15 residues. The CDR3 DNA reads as TGTGCCAGTAGTATTCTGGCCAGCGAGGGGGATACGCAGTATTTT. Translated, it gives CASSILASEGDTQYF.

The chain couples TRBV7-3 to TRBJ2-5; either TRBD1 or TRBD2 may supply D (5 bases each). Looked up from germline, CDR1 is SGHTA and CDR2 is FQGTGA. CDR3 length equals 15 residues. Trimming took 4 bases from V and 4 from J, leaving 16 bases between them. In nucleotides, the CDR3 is TGTGCCAGCAGCTGGGACGGGTATGCGGGAGAGACCCAGTACTTC. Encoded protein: CASSWDGYAGETQYF. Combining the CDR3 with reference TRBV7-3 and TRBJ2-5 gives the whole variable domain GAGVSQTPSNKVTEKGKYVELRCDPISGHTALYWYRQSLGQGPEFLIYFQGTGAADDSGLPNDRFFAVRPEGSVSTLKIQRTERGDSAVYLCASSWDGYAGETQYFGPGTRLLVL.

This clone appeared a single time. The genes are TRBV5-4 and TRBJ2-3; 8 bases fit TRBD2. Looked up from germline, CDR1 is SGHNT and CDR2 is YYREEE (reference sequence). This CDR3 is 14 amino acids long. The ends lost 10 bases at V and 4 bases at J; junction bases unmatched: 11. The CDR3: CAAATGGVPDTQYF. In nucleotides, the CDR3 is TGTGCCGCAGCGACGGGGGGGGTCCCAGATACGCAGTATTTT.